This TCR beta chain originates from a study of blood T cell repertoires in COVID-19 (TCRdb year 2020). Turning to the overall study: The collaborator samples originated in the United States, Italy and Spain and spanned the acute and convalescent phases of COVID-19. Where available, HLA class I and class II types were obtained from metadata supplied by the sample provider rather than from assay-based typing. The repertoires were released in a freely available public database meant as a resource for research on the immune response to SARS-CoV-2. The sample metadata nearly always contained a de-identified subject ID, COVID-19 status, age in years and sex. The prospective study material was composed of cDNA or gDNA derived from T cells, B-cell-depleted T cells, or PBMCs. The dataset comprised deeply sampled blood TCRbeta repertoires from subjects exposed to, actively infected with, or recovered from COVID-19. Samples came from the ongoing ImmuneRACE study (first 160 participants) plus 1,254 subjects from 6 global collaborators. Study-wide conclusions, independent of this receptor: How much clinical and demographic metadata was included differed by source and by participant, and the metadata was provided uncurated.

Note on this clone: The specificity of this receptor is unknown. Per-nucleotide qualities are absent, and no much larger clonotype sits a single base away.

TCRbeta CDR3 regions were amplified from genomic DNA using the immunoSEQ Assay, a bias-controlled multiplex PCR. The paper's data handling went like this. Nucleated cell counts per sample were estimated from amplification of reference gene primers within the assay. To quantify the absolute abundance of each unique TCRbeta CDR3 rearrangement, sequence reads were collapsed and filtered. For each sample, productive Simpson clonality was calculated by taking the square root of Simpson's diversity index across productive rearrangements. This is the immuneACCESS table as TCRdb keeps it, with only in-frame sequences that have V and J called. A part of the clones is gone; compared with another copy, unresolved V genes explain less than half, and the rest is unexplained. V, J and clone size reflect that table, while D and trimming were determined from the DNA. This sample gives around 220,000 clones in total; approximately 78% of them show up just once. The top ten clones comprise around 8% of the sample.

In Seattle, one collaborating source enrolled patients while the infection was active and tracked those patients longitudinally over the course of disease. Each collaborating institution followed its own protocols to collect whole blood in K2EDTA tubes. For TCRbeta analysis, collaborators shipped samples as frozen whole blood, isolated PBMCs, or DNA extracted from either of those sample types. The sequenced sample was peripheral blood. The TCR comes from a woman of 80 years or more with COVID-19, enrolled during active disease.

The bases read TGTGCCAGCAGCACAGGGCGGGGGGAGATAGCCAAAAACATTCAGTACTTC. This codes for CASSTGRGEIAKNIQYF. Recombination connected TRBV7-9 to TRBJ2-4; 8 bases in between match TRBD2. Trimmed from V: 5 bases; trimmed from J: 0 bases; junction bases lacking a gene match: 9. CDR1 and CDR2, per the germline V gene (reference sequence), are SEHNR and FQNEAQ. From the cysteine up to the phenylalanine, the CDR3 has a length of 17 residues. Only the CDR3 portion is preserved as DNA: 51 bases, with reading frame beginning at the first base.